Listed here are 21 T cell receptor beta chains from one sample, sequenced in a study of OX40 agonist ivuxolimab in advanced cancers. Here immunoSEQ multiplex PCR was the method, and the copy in TCRdb shows in-frame clones only, minus some. The sample consists of around 75,000 clones, nearly 90% of them appearing once. This specimen consisted of CD4+ or CD8+ T cells sorted from blood, obtained in a trial of the OX40 agonist ivuxolimab. These receptors originate from an adult with an advanced solid tumor such as melanoma, head and neck, liver or kidney cancer.

This clone was found a few times. The V call is TRBV29-1, the J call TRBJ1-1, with D possibly being TRBD1 (6 bases). Germline V gene data show CDR1 as SQVTM and CDR2 as ANQGSEA. The CDR3 extends over 13 amino acids. V lost 3 bases and J lost 5, with 13 bases in between. The CDR3 loop reads CSVELIRGTEAFF. Written as DNA, the CDR3 is TGCAGCGTTGAGCTGATTAGGGGGACTGAAGCTTTCTTT.

The chain employs TRBV28 and TRBJ2-7, with a tentative D call TRBD1 (5 bases). V lost 6 bases and J lost 5, with 17 bases in between. The CDR3 is 14 amino acids. The germline V gene encodes CDR1 MDHEN and CDR2 SYDVKM. The CDR3 nucleotides read TGTGCCAGCAGCCTCGACAGTTACAGCCACGAGCAGTACTTC. Its translation is CASSLDSYSHEQYF.

The chain employs TRBV27 and TRBJ2-7; 13 nucleotides match TRBD2. Germline CDR1 and CDR2: MNHEY and SMNVEV (reference sequence). The CDR3 spans 16 residues. J gave up 4 bases and V 8 bases, and 11 bases lay outside the gene matches. This CDR3 is CASRPGLAGREYEQYF. The CDR3 DNA reads as TGTGCCAGCCGGCCGGGACTAGCGGGACGGGAATACGAGCAGTACTTC.

This chain joins TRBV5-1 and TRBJ2-5; D is undetermined. The CDR3 has 12 amino acids. From germline, CDR1 is SGHRS and CDR2 YFSETQ. The ends were cut back, 2 bases at V and 3 bases at J, with 5 bases in the middle. The CDR3 DNA sequence: TGCGCCAGCAGCTTCGAGGAAGAGACCCAGTACTTC. Translating it yields CASSFEEETQYF.

This chain connects TRBV4-2 to TRBJ2-7, with a possible D match to TRBD1 (5 bases). Trimming removed 4 bases from V and 2 bases from J, with 18 bases in between. The germline CDR1 and CDR2 sequences are LGHNA and YNFKEQ. The CDR3 has 16 amino acids. In nucleotides, the CDR3 is TGTGCCAGCAGCCGCCTGGGCCTTGGGGCGGCCTACGAGCAGTACTTC. It codes for CASSRLGLGAAYEQYF.

The rearrangement links TRBV10-3 to TRBJ2-1, with 10 bases matching TRBD2. The CDR3 length is 14 residues. CDR1 and CDR2 (germline): ENHRY, SYGVKD. V dropped 5 bases and J dropped 9; count of bases not matched to a gene: 7. CDR3 nucleotides: TGTGCCATCAGTATTAGCGGGAGGATTAGTGAGCAGTTCTTC. Encoded protein: CAISISGRISEQFF.

This clone was seen a few times. The J gene is TRBJ2-7, the V gene TRBV28, with TRBD2 identical over 12 bases. There are 17 residues in the CDR3. Germline V lookup: CDR1 MDHEN, CDR2 SYDVKM. Unmatched junction bases numbered 10, after V lost 0 bases and J lost 7 bases. The CDR3 region has the DNA TGTGCCAGCAGTTTATGGGAGCTAGCGGGAGGGCCGGGTGAGCAGTACTTC. Its translation: CASSLWELAGGPGEQYF.

This chain uses TRBV6-5 with TRBJ2-5; TRBD2 is a possible D gene (5 bases). Deletions cut 5 bases from V and 7 bases from J, with 14 bases between. Looked up from germline, CDR1 is MNHEY and CDR2 is SVGAGI. The CDR3 runs to 13 residues. The CDR3 sequence is CASSTEDRMTQYF. CDR3 sequence (DNA): TGTGCCAGCAGTACGGAGGACCGAATGACCCAGTACTTC.

Here the CDR3 DNA reads TGTGCCAGCAGCGGGGGAGGGACTAGCGGGACCGGGGAGCTGTTTTTT. It translates to CASSGGGTSGTGELFF. This chain uses TRBV5-4 with TRBJ2-2, with 12 bases fitting TRBD2. This CDR3 has 16 amino acids. V gave up 4 bases and J gave up 5 bases; unmatched junction bases: 6. Germline V lookup: CDR1 SGHNT, CDR2 YYREEE (reference sequence).

This chain links TRBV5-1 with TRBJ2-3, with a possible D match to TRBD1 (5 bases). The CDR3 is 15 residues long. The germline gives CDR1 SGHRS, CDR2 YFSETQ. V was shortened by 4 bases and J by 0 bases, with 12 bases between the two germline ends. This CDR3 is CASSLGASSTDTQYF. The CDR3 DNA sequence: TGCGCCAGCAGCCTTGGGGCTTCTAGCACAGATACGCAGTATTTT.

This chain joins TRBV28 and TRBJ2-6, with D perhaps matching TRBD2 (5 bases). Trimming removed 0 bases at V and 3 bases at J, with 18 bases between. The V gene's germline CDR1 is MDHEN and CDR2 SYDVKM. The CDR3 loop spans 19 amino acids. The CDR3 reads CASSLWRDSRGDGANVLTF. CDR3 coding DNA: TGTGCCAGCAGTTTATGGAGAGACTCCCGGGGAGATGGGGCCAACGTCCTGACTTTC.

The chain uses TRBV7-2 and TRBJ1-3; TRBD1 aligns across 8 bases. The germline V gene encodes CDR1 SGHTA and CDR2 FQGNSA. The trim removed 1 base at V and 4 bases at J, leaving 6 bases unmatched. The CDR3 is 16 amino acids. CDR3 residues: CASSLEAGGSGNTIYF. The DNA for the CDR3 is TGTGCCAGCAGCTTAGAGGCAGGGGGCTCCGGAAACACCATATATTTT.

V usage is TRBV19 and J usage is TRBJ2-6, with D tentatively TRBD1 (6 bases). The CDR3 has 15 residues. Germline V CDR1 and CDR2: LNHDA, SQIVND (reference sequence). Trimming shortened V by 8 bases and J by 1 base, and 12 bases separated the two germline ends. In DNA, the CDR3 is TGTGCCAGTCACCAGGGGCGATCTGGGGCCAACGTCCTGACTTTC. Translated, it gives CASHQGRSGANVLTF.

The chain combines TRBV15 with TRBJ1-4; D not resolved. V lost 3 bases and J lost 8, with 13 bases in between. The CDR3 is made up of 14 amino acids. CDR1 and CDR2 from the germline V gene are LNHNV and YYDKDF (reference sequence). CDR3 residues: CATSSALTGEKLFF. Written as DNA, the CDR3 is TGTGCCACCAGCAGCGCACTTACCGGGGAAAAACTGTTTTTT. The whole variable domain, filled in from reference TRBV15 and TRBJ1-4, reads DAMVIQNPRYQVTQFGKPVTLSCSQTLNHNVMYWYQQKSSQAPKLLFHYYDKDFNNEADTPDNFQSRRPNTSFCFLDIRSPGLGDTAMYLCATSSALTGEKLFFGSGTQLSVL.

This chain joins TRBV5-4 and TRBJ1-4; no clear D gene. CDR3 size: 14 residues. Germline V lookup: CDR1 SGHNT, CDR2 YYREEE (reference sequence). V lost 0 bases to trimming and J lost 5 bases, with 8 bases between them. The CDR3 region has the DNA TGTGCCAGCAGCTTGGGTCCCTCAAATGAAAAACTGTTTTTT. Protein product: CASSLGPSNEKLFF. Together with reference TRBV5-4 and TRBJ1-4, the CDR3 gives the full variable domain: ETGVTQSPTHLIKTRGQQVTLRCSSQSGHNTVSWYQQALGQGPQFIFQYYREEENGRGNFPPRFSGLQFPNYSSELNVNALELDDSALYLCASSLGPSNEKLFFGSGTQLSVL.

This chain links TRBV2 with TRBJ1-1, with D possibly being TRBD1 (5 bases). The CDR3 runs to 13 residues. Trimming pared 4 bases from V and 3 bases from J, leaving 9 bases between. Germline assignment: CDR1 SNHLY and CDR2 FYNNEI. This chain's CDR3 is CASSVGEYTEAFF. The CDR3 DNA follows: TGTGCCAGCAGTGTAGGGGAGTACACTGAAGCTTTCTTT.

The chain uses TRBV6-4 and TRBJ2-7; D gene uncertain. CDR1 MRHNA and CDR2 SNTAGT come from the germline V gene. The CDR3 covers 16 residues. Trimming removed 6 bases from V and 2 bases from J, with 20 bases in between. The CDR3, as DNA: TGTGCCAGCAGGGTCCTCTTTAGCAAAGGAGCCTACGAGCAGTACTTC. This translates into CASRVLFSKGAYEQYF.

The chain links TRBV19 to TRBJ1-2; 8 positions agree with TRBD1. Per germline, CDR1 LNHDA and CDR2 SQIVND (reference sequence). J was trimmed by 5 bases and V by 3 bases; bases with no gene match: 11. The CDR3 extends over 16 amino acids. CDR3 sequence: CASSMAGRGRIYGYTF. The CDR3 bases are TGTGCCAGTAGTATGGCGGGCAGGGGGCGAATTTATGGCTACACCTTC.

In its sample, this clone was seen once. The genes are TRBV5-1 and TRBJ1-4, with D possibly matching TRBD1 (6 bases). Trimming shortened V by 4 bases and J by 3 bases, and 13 bases separated the two germline ends. The CDR3 is 15 amino acids. Germline V gene data show CDR1 as SGHRS and CDR2 as YFSETQ. Here the CDR3 DNA reads TGCGCCAGCAGCCCGTTAGGGGGGTCTAATGAAAAACTGTTTTTT. Translation: CASSPLGGSNEKLFF.

This clone appeared once. The chain links TRBV7-2 to TRBJ2-1; perhaps TRBD1 as D (7 bases). This CDR3 is 15 amino acids long. The V end was cut by 5 bases, the J end by 0 bases, with 11 bases between. Germline assignment: CDR1 SGHTA and CDR2 FQGNSA. In DNA, the CDR3 is TGTGCCAGCAGCCACAGGGGAGGCTCCTACAATGAGCAGTTCTTC. Residues: CASSHRGGSYNEQFF.

The rearrangement uses TRBV5-1 and TRBJ1-4; 9 bases are a match to TRBD1. The germline CDR1 and CDR2 sequences are SGHRS and YFSETQ. The V gene end was trimmed by 3 bases and the J gene end by 8 bases; junction bases not matched to a gene: 5. This CDR3 has 14 residues. The CDR3 region has the DNA TGCGCCAGCAGCTCCGGACAGGGGCGGGAAAAACTGTTTTTT. This sequence encodes CASSSGQGREKLFF.